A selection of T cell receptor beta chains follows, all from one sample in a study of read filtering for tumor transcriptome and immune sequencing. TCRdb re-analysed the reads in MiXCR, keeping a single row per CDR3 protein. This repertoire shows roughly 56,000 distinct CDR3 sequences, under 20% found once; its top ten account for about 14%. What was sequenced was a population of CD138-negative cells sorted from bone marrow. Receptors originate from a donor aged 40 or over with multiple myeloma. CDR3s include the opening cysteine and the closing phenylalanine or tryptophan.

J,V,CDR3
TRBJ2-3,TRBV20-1,CSARQAGTGTDTQYF
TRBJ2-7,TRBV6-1,CASSDVDEQYF
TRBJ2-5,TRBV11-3,CASSLARDQRQETQYF
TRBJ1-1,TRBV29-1,CSGTGIEAFF
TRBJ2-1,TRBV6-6,CASSHGTSGSYNEQFF
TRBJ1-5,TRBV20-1,CSARSGGRGVSQHF
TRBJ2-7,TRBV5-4,CASRTSPTGTYEQYF
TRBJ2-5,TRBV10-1,CASSGGQGYQETQYF
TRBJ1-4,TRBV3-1,CASSQGSSGEKLFF
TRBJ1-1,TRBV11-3,CASSLGPLETEAFF
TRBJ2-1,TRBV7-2,CASSSCANEQFF
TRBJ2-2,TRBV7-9,CASSLGLTTGELFF
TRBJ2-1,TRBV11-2,CASSQPSGTGLYEQFF
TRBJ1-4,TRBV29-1,CSVGVQGAANEKLFF
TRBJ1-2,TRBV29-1,CSVGFKNYGYTF
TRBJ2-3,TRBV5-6,CASSPGPQGKDTQYF
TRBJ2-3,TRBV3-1,CASSQAATDTQYF
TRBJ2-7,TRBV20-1,CSARRRGIYEQYF
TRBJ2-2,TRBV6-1,CASSGGPGAANTGELFF
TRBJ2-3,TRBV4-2,CASSPSTLYTDTQYF
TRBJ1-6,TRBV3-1,CASSQDVTAYSPLHF
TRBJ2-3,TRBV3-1,CASSQGMGGGPRTDTQFF
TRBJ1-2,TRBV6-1,CASSPETGAYTF
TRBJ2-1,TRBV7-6,CASSLTDEQFF
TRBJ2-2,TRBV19,CATKGYTGEPFF
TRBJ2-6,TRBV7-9,CASSPGQGRFSGANVLTF
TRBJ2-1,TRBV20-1,CSARRGGHEQFF
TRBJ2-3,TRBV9,CASSSLAGSSTDTQYF
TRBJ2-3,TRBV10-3,CAISEEDTQYF
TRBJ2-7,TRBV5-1,CASSMGTINYEQYF
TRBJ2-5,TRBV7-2,CASDKGSETQYF
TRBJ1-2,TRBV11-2,CASSLQGQLSYGYTF
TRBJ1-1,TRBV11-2,CASSFILGANTEAFF
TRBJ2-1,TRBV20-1,CSSGRARENEQFF